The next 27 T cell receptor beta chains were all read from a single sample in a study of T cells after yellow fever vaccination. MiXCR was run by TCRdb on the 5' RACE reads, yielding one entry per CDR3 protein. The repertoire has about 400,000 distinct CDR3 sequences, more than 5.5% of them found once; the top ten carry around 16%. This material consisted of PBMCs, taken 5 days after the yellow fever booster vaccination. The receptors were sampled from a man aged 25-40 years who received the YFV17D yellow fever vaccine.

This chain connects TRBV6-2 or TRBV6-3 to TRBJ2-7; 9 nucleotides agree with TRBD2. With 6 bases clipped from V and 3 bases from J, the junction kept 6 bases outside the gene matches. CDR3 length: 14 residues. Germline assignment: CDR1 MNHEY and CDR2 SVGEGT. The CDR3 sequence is CASRIAGVVYEQYF. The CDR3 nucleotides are TGTGCCAGCAGGATAGCGGGAGTAGTCTACGAGCAGTACTTC.

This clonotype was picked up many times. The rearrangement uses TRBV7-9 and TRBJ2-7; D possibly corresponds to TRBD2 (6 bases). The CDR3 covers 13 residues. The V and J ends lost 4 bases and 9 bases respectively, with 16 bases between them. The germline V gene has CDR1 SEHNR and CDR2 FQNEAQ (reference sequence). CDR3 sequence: CASSSGASSGQYF. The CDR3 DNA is TGTGCCAGCAGCTCGGGAGCTAGCTCGGGGCAGTACTTC.

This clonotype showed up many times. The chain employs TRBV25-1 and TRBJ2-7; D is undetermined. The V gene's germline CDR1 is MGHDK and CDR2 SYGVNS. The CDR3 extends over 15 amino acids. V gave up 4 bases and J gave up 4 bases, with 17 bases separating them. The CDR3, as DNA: TGTGCCAGCAGTGGTTGGCCCCGTGACGGGTACGAGCAGTACTTC. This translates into CASSGWPRDGYEQYF.

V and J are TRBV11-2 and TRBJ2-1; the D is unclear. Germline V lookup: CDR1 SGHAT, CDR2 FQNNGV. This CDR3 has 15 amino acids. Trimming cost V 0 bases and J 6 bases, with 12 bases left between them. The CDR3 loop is CASSLDLYTSNEQFF. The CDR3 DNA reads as TGTGCCAGCAGCTTAGATTTGTACACCAGCAATGAGCAGTTCTTC.

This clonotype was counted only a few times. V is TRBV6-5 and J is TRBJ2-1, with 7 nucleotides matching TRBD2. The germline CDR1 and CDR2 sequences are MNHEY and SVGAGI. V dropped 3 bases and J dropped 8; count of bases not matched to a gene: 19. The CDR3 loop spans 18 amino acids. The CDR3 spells CASSYRFGGRAGSDEQFF. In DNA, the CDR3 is TGTGCCAGCAGTTATAGATTTGGAGGGAGGGCCGGATCAGATGAGCAGTTCTTC.

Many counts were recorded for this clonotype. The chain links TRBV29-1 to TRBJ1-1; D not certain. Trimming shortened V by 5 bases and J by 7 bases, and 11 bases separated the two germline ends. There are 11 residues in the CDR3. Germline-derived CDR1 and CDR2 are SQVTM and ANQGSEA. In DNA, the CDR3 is TGCAGCGTTCATCATCCCCTTGAAGCTTTCTTT. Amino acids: CSVHHPLEAFF.

This chain's CDR3 is CATGPLGQRQETQYF. The CDR3 bases are TGTGCCACCGGACCCTTGGGGCAGAGACAAGAGACCCAGTACTTC. J is TRBJ2-5 and V is TRBV27, with D possibly TRBD1 on 5 matching bases. The CDR3 has 15 amino acids. V was clipped by 10 bases and J by 2 bases, with 20 bases between them. Per germline, CDR1 MNHEY and CDR2 SMNVEV (reference sequence).

CDR3 sequence (DNA): TGTGCCAGCAGCTTGAGGACTAGCGTAACAAATACGCAGTATTTT. This gives the protein CASSLRTSVTNTQYF. This chain uses TRBV7-2 with TRBJ2-3, with 9 bases that match TRBD2. Germline V gene lookup returns CDR1 SGHTA and CDR2 FQGNSA. Trimming at V came to 3 bases and at J to 7 bases, leaving 8 bases not matched to a gene. CDR3 size: 15 residues.

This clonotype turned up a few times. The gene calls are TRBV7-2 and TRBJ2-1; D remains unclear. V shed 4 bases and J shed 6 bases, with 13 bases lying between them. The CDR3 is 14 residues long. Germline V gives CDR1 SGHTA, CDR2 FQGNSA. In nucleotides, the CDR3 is TGTGCCAGCAGCTCCACAAGGATCCTCAATGAGCAGTTCTTC. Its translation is CASSSTRILNEQFF.

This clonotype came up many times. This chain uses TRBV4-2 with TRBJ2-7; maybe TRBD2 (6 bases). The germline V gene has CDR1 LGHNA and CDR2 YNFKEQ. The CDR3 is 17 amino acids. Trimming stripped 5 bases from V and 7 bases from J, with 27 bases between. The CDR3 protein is CASSAKKGTEGYYEQYF. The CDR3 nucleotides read TGTGCCAGCAGCGCTAAGAAAGGGACGGAGGGATATTATGAGCAGTACTTC.

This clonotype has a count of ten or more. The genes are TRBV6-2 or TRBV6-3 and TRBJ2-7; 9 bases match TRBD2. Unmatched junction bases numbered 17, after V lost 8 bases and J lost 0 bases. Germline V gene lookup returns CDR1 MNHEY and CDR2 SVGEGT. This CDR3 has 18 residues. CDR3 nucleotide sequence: TGTGCCAGCGGATCCCCGAAAACTAGCGGGTGGAGCTCCTACGAGCAGTACTTC. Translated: CASGSPKTSGWSSYEQYF.

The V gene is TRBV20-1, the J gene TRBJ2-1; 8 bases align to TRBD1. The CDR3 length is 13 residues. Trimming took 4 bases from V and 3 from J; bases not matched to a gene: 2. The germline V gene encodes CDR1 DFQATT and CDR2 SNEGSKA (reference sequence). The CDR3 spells CSANDRGYNEQFF. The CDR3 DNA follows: TGCAGTGCTAATGACAGGGGCTACAATGAGCAGTTCTTC.

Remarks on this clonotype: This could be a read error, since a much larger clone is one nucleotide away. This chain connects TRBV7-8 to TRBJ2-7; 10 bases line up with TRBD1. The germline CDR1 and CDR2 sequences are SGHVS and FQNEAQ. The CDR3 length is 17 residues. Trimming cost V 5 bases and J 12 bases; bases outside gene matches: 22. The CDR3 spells CASSPRTGGGGPLLRYF. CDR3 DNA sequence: TGTGCCAGCAGCCCACGGACAGGGGGGGGTGGCCCTCTCCTCCGGTACTTC.

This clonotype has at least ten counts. The CDR3 loop is CASSVSGLTDTQYF. In DNA, the CDR3 is TGTGCCAGCTCAGTTTCCGGACTCACAGATACGCAGTATTTT. The V and J genes are TRBV18 and TRBJ2-3; D may be TRBD2 (5 bases). The length of the CDR3 is 14 residues. V lost 5 bases and J lost 2, with 11 bases in between. In germline, CDR1 is KGHSH, CDR2 LQKENI.

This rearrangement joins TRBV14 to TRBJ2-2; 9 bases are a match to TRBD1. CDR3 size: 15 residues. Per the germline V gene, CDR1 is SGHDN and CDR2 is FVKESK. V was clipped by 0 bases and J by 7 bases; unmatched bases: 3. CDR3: CASSQEQGADGELFF. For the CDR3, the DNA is TGTGCCAGCAGCCAAGAACAGGGGGCTGACGGGGAGCTGTTTTTT.

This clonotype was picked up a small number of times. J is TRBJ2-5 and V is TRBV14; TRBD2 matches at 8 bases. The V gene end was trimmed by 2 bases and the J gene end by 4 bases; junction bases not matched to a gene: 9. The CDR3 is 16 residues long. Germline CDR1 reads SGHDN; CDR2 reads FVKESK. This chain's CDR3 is CASSQLGVAGRETQYF. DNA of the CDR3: TGTGCCAGCAGCCAACTTGGGGTAGCGGGACGAGAGACCCAGTACTTC.

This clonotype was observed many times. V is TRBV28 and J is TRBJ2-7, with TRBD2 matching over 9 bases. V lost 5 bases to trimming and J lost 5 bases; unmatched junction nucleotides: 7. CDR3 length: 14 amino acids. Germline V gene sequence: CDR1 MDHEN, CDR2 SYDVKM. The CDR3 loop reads CASSRLAVFHEQYF. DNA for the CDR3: TGTGCCAGCAGTCGACTAGCGGTCTTTCACGAGCAGTACTTC. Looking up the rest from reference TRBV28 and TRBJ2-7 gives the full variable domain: DVKVTQSSRYLVKRTGEKVFLECVQDMDHENMFWYRQDPGLGLRLIYFSYDVKMKEKGDIPEGYSVSREKKERFSLILESASTNQTSMYLCASSRLAVFHEQYFGPGTRLTVT.

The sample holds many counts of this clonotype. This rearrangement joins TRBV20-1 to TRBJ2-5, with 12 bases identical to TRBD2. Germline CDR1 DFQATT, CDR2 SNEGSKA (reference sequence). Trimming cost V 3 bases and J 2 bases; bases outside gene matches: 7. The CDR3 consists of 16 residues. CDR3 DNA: TGCAGTGCTAGGAAGGGACTAGCGGGTTTACAAGAGACCCAGTACTTC. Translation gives CSARKGLAGLQETQYF.

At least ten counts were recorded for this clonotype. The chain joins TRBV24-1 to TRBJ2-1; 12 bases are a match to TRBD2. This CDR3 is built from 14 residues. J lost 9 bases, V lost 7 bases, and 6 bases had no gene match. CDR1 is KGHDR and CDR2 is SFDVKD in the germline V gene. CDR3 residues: CATSRASGRGEQFF. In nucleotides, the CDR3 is TGTGCCACCAGCCGAGCTAGCGGGAGGGGTGAGCAGTTCTTC.

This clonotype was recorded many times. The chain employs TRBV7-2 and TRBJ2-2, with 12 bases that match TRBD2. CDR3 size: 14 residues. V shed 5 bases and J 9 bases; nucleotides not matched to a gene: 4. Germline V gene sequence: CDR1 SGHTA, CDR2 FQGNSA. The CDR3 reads CASSGTSGRRELFF. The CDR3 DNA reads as TGTGCCAGCAGCGGGACTAGCGGGCGCCGGGAGCTGTTTTTT.

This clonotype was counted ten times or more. CDR3 in amino acids: CASSLQGSPPPRQFF. The CDR3 DNA reads as TGTGCCAGCAGCTTACAGGGAAGTCCCCCCCCGAGGCAGTTCTTC. The chain links TRBV7-2 to TRBJ2-1, with D tentatively TRBD1 (5 bases). Trimming removed 2 bases from V and 12 bases from J, with 20 bases in between. The length of the CDR3 is 15 residues. Germline V gives CDR1 SGHTA, CDR2 FQGNSA.

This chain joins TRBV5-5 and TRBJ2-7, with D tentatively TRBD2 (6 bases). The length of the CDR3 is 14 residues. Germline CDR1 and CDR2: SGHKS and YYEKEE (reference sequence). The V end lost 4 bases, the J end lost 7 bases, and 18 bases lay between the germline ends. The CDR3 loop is CASSPWSGAEEQYF. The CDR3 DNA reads TGTGCCAGCAGCCCCTGGTCGGGAGCGGAAGAGCAGTACTTC.

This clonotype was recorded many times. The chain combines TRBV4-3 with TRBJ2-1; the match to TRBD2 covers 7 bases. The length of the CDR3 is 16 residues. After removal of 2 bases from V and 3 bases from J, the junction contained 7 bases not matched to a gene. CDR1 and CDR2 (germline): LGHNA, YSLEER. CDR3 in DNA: TGCGCCAGCAGCCAAATCACTAGCGATTACTACAATGAGCAGTTCTTC. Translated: CASSQITSDYYNEQFF.

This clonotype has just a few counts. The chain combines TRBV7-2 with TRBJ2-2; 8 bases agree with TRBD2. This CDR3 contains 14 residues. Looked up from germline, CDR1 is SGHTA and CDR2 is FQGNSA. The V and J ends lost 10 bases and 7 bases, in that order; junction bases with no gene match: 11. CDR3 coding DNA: TGTGCCACTTCCTTATTAGCGGGAAGCGGGGAGCTGTTTTTT. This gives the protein CATSLLAGSGELFF.

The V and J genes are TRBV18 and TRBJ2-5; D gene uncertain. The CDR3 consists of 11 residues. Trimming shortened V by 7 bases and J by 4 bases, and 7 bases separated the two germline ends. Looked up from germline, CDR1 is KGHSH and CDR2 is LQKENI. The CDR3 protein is CASYNGETQYF. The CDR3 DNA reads TGTGCCAGCTACAACGGAGAGACCCAGTACTTC. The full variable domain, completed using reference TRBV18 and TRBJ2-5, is NAGVMQNPRHLVRRRGQEARLRCSPMKGHSHVYWYRQLPEEGLKFMVYLQKENIIDESGMPKERFSAEFPKEGPSILRIQQVVRGDSAAYFCASYNGETQYFGPGTRLLVL.

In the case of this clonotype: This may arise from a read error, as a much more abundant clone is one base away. DNA for the CDR3: TGCGCCAGCAGCAAAGCGGAGACAGGGGCCTACGAGCAGTACTTC. The encoded protein is CASSKAETGAYEQYF. J is TRBJ2-7 and V is TRBV4-1; 8 bases agree with TRBD1. This CDR3 is 15 amino acids long. The ends lost 5 bases at V and 2 bases at J; junction bases unmatched: 8. From germline, CDR1 is MGHRA and CDR2 YSYEKL.

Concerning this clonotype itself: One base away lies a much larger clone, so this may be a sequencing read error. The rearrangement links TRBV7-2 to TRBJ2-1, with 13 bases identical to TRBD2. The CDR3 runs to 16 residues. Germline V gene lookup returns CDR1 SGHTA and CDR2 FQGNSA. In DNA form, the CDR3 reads TGTGCCAGCAGCTTAGTGGGGACTAGCGGGATGCTTGAGCAGTCCTTC. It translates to CASSLVGTSGMLEQSF.